This T cell receptor (beta chain) originates from a study of blood T cells in healthy people across ages. The CDR3 length is 14 residues. V gave up 2 bases and J gave up 3 bases, with 9 bases separating them. CDR1 is LNHNV and CDR2 is YYDKDF in the germline V gene (reference sequence). Per-sample yields of isolated PBMCs were at least 6 million. The second PCR ran about 6 to 12 cycles with a sample-barcoded 5' primer and J-beta primers. TCRdb re-derived calls from the 5' RACE reads in MiXCR, one entry per CDR3 protein. The table has about 1.4 million distinct CDR3 sequences, 45% to 70% seen once; the top ten hold about 6.7%.

The sequenced sample was blood. The rearrangement joins TRBV15 to TRBJ2-3; D perhaps matches TRBD2 (5 bases). This clonotype was obtained from a man between 18 and 35 years old in good health. CDR3 nucleotide sequence: TGTGCCACCAGCAGACTAGCCGCGACAGATACGCAGTATTTT. It translates to CATSRLAATDTQYF.